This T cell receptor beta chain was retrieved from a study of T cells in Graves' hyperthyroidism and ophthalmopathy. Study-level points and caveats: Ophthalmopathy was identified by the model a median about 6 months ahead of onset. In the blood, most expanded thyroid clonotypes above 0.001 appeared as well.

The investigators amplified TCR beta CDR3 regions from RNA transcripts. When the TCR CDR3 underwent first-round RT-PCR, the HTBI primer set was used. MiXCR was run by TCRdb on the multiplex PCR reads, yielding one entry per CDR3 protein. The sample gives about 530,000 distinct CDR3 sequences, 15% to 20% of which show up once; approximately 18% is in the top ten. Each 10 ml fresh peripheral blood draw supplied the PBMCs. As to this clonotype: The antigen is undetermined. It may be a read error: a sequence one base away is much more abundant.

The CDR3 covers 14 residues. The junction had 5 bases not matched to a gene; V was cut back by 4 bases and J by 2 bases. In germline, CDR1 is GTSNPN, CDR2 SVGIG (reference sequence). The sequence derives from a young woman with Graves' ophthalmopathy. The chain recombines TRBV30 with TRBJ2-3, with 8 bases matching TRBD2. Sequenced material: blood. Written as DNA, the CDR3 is TGTGCCTGGAATCGAGCGGGGGCCACAGATACGCAGTATTTT. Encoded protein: CAWNRAGATDTQYF.